These 22 T cell receptor beta chains share one sample of origin, sequenced in a study of cytomegalovirus exposure and HLA in healthy donors. Measured with immunoSEQ multiplex PCR; TCRdb has only the in-frame clones, and not every one. The data hold about 130,000 clones, with roughly nine tenths observed a single time. Material: PBMCs. These receptor sequences come from a woman aged 18-30 years in good health and CMV-seropositive.

This rearrangement joins TRBV7-3 to TRBJ1-1; D is unresolved. The CDR3 has 13 amino acids. Germline V lookup: CDR1 SGHTA, CDR2 FQGTGA. V was trimmed by 3 bases and J by 0 bases, leaving 5 bases between them. The CDR3 nucleotides read TGTGCCAGCAGCTTCGGGATGAACACTGAAGCTTTCTTT. Translation gives CASSFGMNTEAFF.

The chain couples TRBV28 to TRBJ2-5; D is perhaps TRBD1 (6 bases). The germline CDR1 and CDR2 sequences are MDHEN and SYDVKM. CDR3 length: 15 residues. V lost 6 bases to trimming and J lost 2 bases, with 16 bases between them. As DNA, the CDR3 is TGTGCCAGCAGCCGTACAGGGCCTAAACAAGAGACCCAGTACTTC. Its translation is CASSRTGPKQETQYF.

This clone was observed once. The V and J genes are TRBV7-2 and TRBJ1-1; D call uncertain. V gave up 5 bases and J gave up 4 bases, with 11 bases separating them. Germline V lookup: CDR1 SGHTA, CDR2 FQGNSA. The CDR3 extends over 13 amino acids. CDR3 in DNA: TGTGCCAGCAGCCTGGGAGGGTTCACTGAAGCTTTCTTT. This translates into CASSLGGFTEAFF.

CDR3 region: CASSLDRTESYEQYF. The DNA for the CDR3 is TGTGCCAGCAGTCTGGACAGGACCGAATCCTACGAGCAGTACTTC. The chain carries TRBV2 and TRBJ2-7; 7 bases line up with TRBD1. J gave up 1 base and V 5 bases, and 8 bases lay outside the gene matches. The length of the CDR3 is 15 residues. Germline V CDR1 and CDR2: SNHLY, FYNNEI.

The V gene is TRBV28, the J gene TRBJ2-2; possibly TRBD1 for D (6 bases). With 5 bases removed from V and 2 bases from J, the gap between germline ends came to 15 bases. This CDR3 comprises 16 residues. Germline CDR1 reads MDHEN; CDR2 reads SYDVKM. CDR3 DNA sequence: TGTGCCAGCAGTCCCTTGGGACATTCTAACACCGGGGAGCTGTTTTTT. Its translation: CASSPLGHSNTGELFF.

CDR3 DNA sequence: TGCGCCAGCAGCTTGGAAAGGACAGGGGATGTCTACGAGCAGTACTTC. Amino acids: CASSLERTGDVYEQYF. The chain combines TRBV5-1 with TRBJ2-7, with TRBD1 matching over 9 bases. Per germline, CDR1 SGHRS and CDR2 YFSETQ. V lost 0 bases and J lost 3; bases outside the gene matches: 7. The CDR3 sequence is 16 residues long.

This clone was observed once. The genes are TRBV28 and TRBJ2-7; D not certain. V lost 5 bases and J lost 3, with 11 bases in between. Per the germline V gene, CDR1 is MDHEN and CDR2 is SYDVKM. The CDR3 totals 13 residues. In nucleotides, the CDR3 is TGTGCCAGCAGTCTCCAGGTGGGCTACGAGCAGTACTTC. Translating gives CASSLQVGYEQYF. The variable domain in full, with the rest retrieved from reference TRBV28 and TRBJ2-7, is DVKVTQSSRYLVKRTGEKVFLECVQDMDHENMFWYRQDPGLGLRLIYFSYDVKMKEKGDIPEGYSVSREKKERFSLILESASTNQTSMYLCASSLQVGYEQYFGPGTRLTVT.

This chain connects TRBV18 to TRBJ2-2; a possible D gene is TRBD1 (6 bases). Germline assignment: CDR1 KGHSH and CDR2 LQKENI. V lost 1 base and J lost 0, with 18 bases in between. The CDR3 consists of 19 residues. CDR3 nucleotide sequence: TGTGCCAGCTCACCACAGAGGACAGTCTCTTACTCGAACACCGGGGAGCTGTTTTTT. Translation: CASSPQRTVSYSNTGELFF.

The J gene is TRBJ1-1, the V gene TRBV30; no definite D call. The CDR3 totals 12 residues. CDR1 and CDR2 from the germline V gene are GTSNPN and SVGIG (reference sequence). V was pared by 4 bases and J by 1 base, with 7 bases between. The CDR3 protein is CAWTEGNTEAFF. The CDR3 DNA is TGTGCCTGGACAGAGGGGAACACTGAAGCTTTCTTT.

This clone was counted a single time. The genes are TRBV7-6 and TRBJ1-6; 7 positions match TRBD1. This CDR3 comprises 14 residues. The germline V gene encodes CDR1 SGHVS and CDR2 FNYEAQ. The J segment lost 4 bases and the V segment lost 5 bases, leaving 2 bases of the junction unmatched. CDR3 nucleotide sequence: TGTGCCAGCAGCCCGGGACAGTATAATTCACCCCTCCACTTT. Protein product: CASSPGQYNSPLHF.

V gene TRBV6-5 combines with J gene TRBJ2-7, with D perhaps matching TRBD2 (6 bases). Per the germline V gene, CDR1 is MNHEY and CDR2 is SVGAGI. There are 14 residues in the CDR3. V was pared by 6 bases and J by 6 bases, with 18 bases between. CDR3 region: CASSTPAQTSEQYF. In nucleotides, the CDR3 is TGTGCCAGCAGCACCCCCGCGCAGACTAGCGAGCAGTACTTC.

This clone showed up just once. J is TRBJ1-2 and V is TRBV7-9; D may be TRBD1 (6 bases). Trimming removed 5 bases from V and 4 bases from J, with 11 bases in between. This CDR3 spans 13 amino acids. Germline-derived CDR1 and CDR2 are SEHNR and FQNEAQ (reference sequence). The CDR3 DNA sequence: TGTGCCAGCAGCCCACAGGGCCTCTATGGCTACACCTTC. This encodes CASSPQGLYGYTF.

V usage is TRBV6-6 and J usage is TRBJ2-5; possibly TRBD2 for D (6 bases). The germline V and J ends were trimmed by 2 bases and 6 bases, with 19 bases remaining between them. The CDR3 sequence is 16 residues long. Germline V CDR1 and CDR2: MNHNY, SVGAGI (reference sequence). In nucleotides, the CDR3 is TGTGCCAGCAGTTACGATGGGCAGAAGGGAGGAAAGACCCAGTACTTC. Translating gives CASSYDGQKGGKTQYF.

The chain uses TRBV15 and TRBJ1-6; a possible D gene is TRBD1 (5 bases). The CDR3 runs 20 residues. Per the germline V gene, CDR1 is LNHNV and CDR2 is YYDKDF (reference sequence). The V end was cut by 4 bases, the J end by 11 bases, with 33 bases between. CDR3 sequence reads: CATSTTDPTVRPGLWAPLHF. The CDR3 DNA reads TGTGCCACCAGCACTACCGACCCGACCGTGCGGCCAGGGTTATGGGCACCCCTCCACTTT.

The count of this clone is one. The rearrangement uses TRBV6-1 and TRBJ2-5; perhaps TRBD2 as D (6 bases). Trimming stripped 2 bases from V and 2 bases from J, with 21 bases between. The germline V gene has CDR1 MNHNS and CDR2 SASEGT. The CDR3 totals 18 residues. CDR3: CASSEFGVAGRTQETQYF. The DNA of the CDR3 is TGTGCCAGCAGTGAATTTGGCGTGGCGGGGAGAACTCAAGAGACCCAGTACTTC.

This clone was picked up one time. The gene calls are TRBV10-3 and TRBJ2-1; 15 bases align to TRBD2. The J segment lost 7 bases and the V segment lost 4 bases, leaving 8 bases of the junction unmatched. Germline CDR1 and CDR2: ENHRY and SYGVKD. This CDR3 contains 17 residues. This CDR3 reads CAISANLGLAGGNEQFF. CDR3 DNA: TGTGCCATCAGTGCTAACCTCGGACTAGCGGGGGGGAATGAGCAGTTCTTC.

The chain uses TRBV28 and TRBJ2-7; tentative D call: TRBD1 (6 bases). Trimming shortened V by 5 bases and J by 7 bases, and 15 bases separated the two germline ends. The CDR3 is made up of 13 amino acids. Germline CDR1 reads MDHEN; CDR2 reads SYDVKM. The CDR3 DNA sequence: TGTGCCAGCAGTCCATACCTCACAGGGGAGCAGTACTTC. Translated: CASSPYLTGEQYF.

Here the CDR3 reads CASSWPGRGGYQDTQYF. CDR3 in DNA: TGTGCCAGCAGCTGGCCCGGGCGCGGGGGGTACCAAGATACGCAGTATTTT. The rearrangement links TRBV5-7 to TRBJ2-3; 8 nucleotides agree with TRBD2. TRBV5-7 is recorded as an ORF, its role being uncertain. V lost 3 bases, J lost 5 bases, and 14 bases stayed unmatched. The CDR3 loop spans 17 amino acids.

This rearrangement joins TRBV7-2 to TRBJ2-1; 7 nucleotides agree with TRBD1. The CDR3 has 14 amino acids. Germline V gives CDR1 SGHTA, CDR2 FQGNSA. V lost 7 bases, J lost 0 bases, and 3 bases stayed unmatched. CDR3 loop: CASNDRASYNEQFF. CDR3 bases: TGTGCCAGCAACGACAGGGCCTCCTACAATGAGCAGTTCTTC.

The gene calls are TRBV4-1 and TRBJ1-1; D ambiguous. CDR1 and CDR2 (germline): MGHRA, YSYEKL. V was trimmed by 1 base and J by 4 bases, leaving 16 bases between them. This CDR3 comprises 16 residues. CDR3 DNA: TGCGCCAGCAGCCAAGTTGTCCGGGATCCTGGCACTGAAGCTTTCTTT. This sequence encodes CASSQVVRDPGTEAFF.

This chain connects TRBV14 to TRBJ2-1; 7 bases are a match to TRBD2. The germline CDR1 and CDR2 sequences are SGHDN and FVKESK. The V segment lost 2 bases and the J segment 2 bases; nucleotides outside the gene matches: 3. The length of the CDR3 is 15 residues. The CDR3 loop reads CASSQRGGTYNEQFF. CDR3 coding DNA: TGTGCCAGCAGCCAACGCGGGGGAACCTACAATGAGCAGTTCTTC.

The chain carries TRBV2 and TRBJ2-1, with D possibly TRBD2 on 6 matching bases. This CDR3 has 12 residues. The germline gives CDR1 SNHLY, CDR2 FYNNEI. The V end was cut by 7 bases, the J end by 8 bases, with 12 bases between. The CDR3 DNA follows: TGTGCCAGCACGGGAGAGCTCTATGAGCAGTTCTTC. This gives the protein CASTGELYEQFF.